The 17 T cell receptor beta chains presented below share a single source sample, sequenced in a study of blood T cell repertoires in COVID-19. Using immunoSEQ multiplex PCR, the repertoire was profiled, and TCRdb retains in-frame clones only, with some absent. The data hold roughly 41,000 clones, with roughly 86% observed a single time. Material for sequencing was PBMCs or T cells enriched from blood (not recorded which). The source of these receptors is a woman in her forties or fifties who had recovered from COVID-19.

The rearrangement joins TRBV7-2 to TRBJ2-1; 8 positions agree with TRBD1. Trimming at V came to 4 bases and at J to 2 bases, leaving 4 bases not matched to a gene. The CDR3 runs to 15 residues. Germline V gene sequence: CDR1 SGHTA, CDR2 FQGNSA. The CDR3 reads CASSSHRGAYNEQFF. The CDR3 DNA sequence: TGTGCCAGCAGCTCCCACAGGGGGGCCTACAATGAGCAGTTCTTC.

The rearrangement uses TRBV2 and TRBJ1-3; the D gene is possibly TRBD1 (6 bases). Germline V gene lookup returns CDR1 SNHLY and CDR2 FYNNEI. This CDR3 spans 16 amino acids. Between the trimmed V and J ends, which lost 5 bases and 0 bases, there was a span of 14 bases. The CDR3 sequence: CASSFQDSLSGNTIYF. The CDR3 DNA reads TGTGCCAGCAGTTTCCAGGACAGCCTCTCTGGAAACACCATATATTTT.

The chain carries TRBV6-5 and TRBJ1-2, with D hard to call. This CDR3 is built from 13 residues. Trimming took off 4 bases at V and 4 bases at J, with 10 bases between the two ends. Germline-derived CDR1 and CDR2 are MNHEY and SVGAGI. The CDR3: CASSSGGRYGYTF. In nucleotides, the CDR3 is TGTGCCAGCAGTTCAGGAGGTCGCTATGGCTACACCTTC.

V gene TRBV24-1 combines with J gene TRBJ2-6; 8 bases are shared with TRBD1. With V trimmed by 5 bases and J by 0 bases, 5 bases remained unmatched. The CDR3 is 17 residues long. Germline CDR1 KGHDR, CDR2 SFDVKD. The CDR3 spells CATSAPGQDSGANVLTF. The CDR3 coding sequence is TGTGCCACCAGTGCCCCGGGACAGGACTCTGGGGCCAACGTCCTGACTTTC.

This clone has just a few counts. The genes are TRBV5-6 and TRBJ1-2; D perhaps matches TRBD1 (5 bases). The CDR3 consists of 19 residues. V lost 4 bases to trimming and J lost 0 bases, with 25 bases between them. Per the germline V gene, CDR1 is SGHDT and CDR2 is YYEEEE. The CDR3 sequence is CASSPLSIPSPDTNYGYTF. DNA for the CDR3: TGTGCCAGCAGCCCCTTATCGATTCCCAGCCCGGACACTAACTATGGCTACACCTTC.

This chain uses TRBV19 with TRBJ2-1, with a tentative D call TRBD1 (5 bases). The ends were cut back, 3 bases at V and 3 bases at J, with 9 bases in the middle. Germline CDR1 reads LNHDA; CDR2 reads SQIVND (reference sequence). The CDR3 covers 14 residues. This CDR3 is CASSISQGYNEQFF. The CDR3 DNA follows: TGTGCCAGTAGTATTTCCCAGGGCTACAATGAGCAGTTCTTC.

The chain has TRBV5-1 and TRBJ1-1, with TRBD1 as a possible D gene (5 bases). The CDR3 has 14 amino acids. V was pared by 5 bases and J by 0 bases, with 11 bases between. From germline, CDR1 is SGHRS and CDR2 YFSETQ. Written as DNA, the CDR3 is TGCGCCAGCAGAGTACAGGCCATGAACACTGAAGCTTTCTTT. As protein: CASRVQAMNTEAFF.

The chain couples TRBV7-2 to TRBJ2-3; 13 nucleotides agree with TRBD2. Germline V lookup: CDR1 SGHTA, CDR2 FQGNSA. V trimming: 4 bases; J trimming: 6 bases; junction bases outside the gene matches: 4. CDR3 length: 15 residues. In DNA, the CDR3 is TGTGCCAGCAGCTGGACTAGCGGGGGAGCCGATACGCAGTATTTT. Protein product: CASSWTSGGADTQYF.

The chain joins TRBV18 to TRBJ1-6, with D unresolved. Trimming left V 5 bases short and J 2 bases short, with 7 bases between. CDR1 is KGHSH, CDR2 LQKENI, per germline. The CDR3 runs 14 residues. Here the CDR3 DNA reads TGTGCCAGCTCAGGAGACCCCTATAATTCACCCCTCCACTTT. Translated, it gives CASSGDPYNSPLHF. Variable domain in full (rest from reference TRBV18 and TRBJ1-6): NAGVMQNPRHLVRRRGQEARLRCSPMKGHSHVYWYRQLPEEGLKFMVYLQKENIIDESGMPKERFSAEFPKEGPSILRIQQVVRGDSAAYFCASSGDPYNSPLHFGNGTRLTVT.

The chain recombines TRBV6-5 with TRBJ2-4, with D tentatively TRBD2 (7 bases). This CDR3 spans 14 amino acids. Germline V gene lookup returns CDR1 MNHEY and CDR2 SVGAGI. Trimming took 8 bases from V and 4 from J, leaving 15 bases between them. The CDR3 is CASRRGPEKNIQYF. The DNA for the CDR3 is TGTGCCAGCCGGCGGGGGCCCGAAAAAAACATTCAGTACTTC.

V gene TRBV5-5 combines with J gene TRBJ1-1; D uncertain. Germline V gene sequence: CDR1 SGHKS, CDR2 YYEKEE (reference sequence). The CDR3 loop spans 14 amino acids. Trimming left V 4 bases short and J 6 bases short, with 16 bases between. The CDR3 DNA reads as TGTGCCAGCAGCACTGTACCAAGTTCCCCTGAAGCTTTCTTT. It is translated as CASSTVPSSPEAFF.

V gene TRBV27 combines with J gene TRBJ1-1; D call uncertain. Trimming pared 3 bases from V and 1 base from J, leaving 9 bases between. Germline CDR1 MNHEY, CDR2 SMNVEV (reference sequence). The CDR3 spans 14 residues. The CDR3 protein is CASSFSSGNTEAFF. The CDR3 DNA is TGTGCCAGCAGTTTTAGTTCTGGGAACACTGAAGCTTTCTTT.

The V gene is TRBV21-1, the J gene TRBJ2-3; the table assigns TRBD2, which was not confirmed against the DNA. TRBV21-1 is a documented pseudogene. The CDR3 totals 16 residues. CDR3 in amino acids: CAGPTRSGRSTDTQYF. The CDR3 DNA is TGTGCCGGCCCCACGAGGAGCGGGAGGAGCACAGATACGCAGTATTTT.

J is TRBJ2-4 and V is TRBV6-1, with 8 positions matching TRBD1. The V gene's germline CDR1 is MNHNS and CDR2 SASEGT. V was clipped by 2 bases and J by 3 bases; unmatched bases: 9. The CDR3 totals 17 residues. CDR3: CASSELLQGADKNIQYF. CDR3 nucleotides: TGTGCCAGCAGTGAACTTCTTCAGGGGGCGGACAAAAACATTCAGTACTTC.

J is TRBJ2-4 and V is TRBV5-6, with D tentatively TRBD1 (6 bases). Germline lookup yields CDR1 SGHDT and CDR2 YYEEEE. The CDR3 consists of 15 residues. Deletions cut 2 bases from V and 2 bases from J, with 11 bases between. DNA of the CDR3: TGTGCCAGCAGCTTTTTAGACAGGTCCAAAAACATTCAGTACTTC. Encoded protein: CASSFLDRSKNIQYF.

The chain joins TRBV28 to TRBJ1-5, with TRBD1 identical over 9 bases. The CDR3 runs 15 residues. CDR1 is MDHEN and CDR2 is SYDVKM in the germline V gene. The V segment lost 7 bases and the J segment 4 bases; nucleotides outside the gene matches: 8. The CDR3 DNA reads as TGTGCCAGCATTAGAGGGGGGACAGGGAATCAGCCCCAGCATTTT. Translating gives CASIRGGTGNQPQHF.

The V gene is TRBV7-2, the J gene TRBJ2-7, with 8 bases matching TRBD1. The CDR3 spans 14 residues. V dropped 1 base and J dropped 3; count of bases not matched to a gene: 2. Germline CDR1 SGHTA, CDR2 FQGNSA. CDR3 sequence: CASSLGDRGYEQYF. CDR3 in DNA: TGTGCCAGCAGCTTAGGTGACAGGGGCTACGAGCAGTACTTC.